This TCR beta chain was retrieved from a study of Ad26.COV2.S vaccination and SARS-CoV-2 variants. Looking at the study overall: This donor came from the COV1001 trial of Ad26.COV2.S.

The V gene end was trimmed by 7 bases and the J gene end by 6 bases; junction bases not matched to a gene: 11. Per the germline V gene, CDR1 is LNHDA and CDR2 is SQIVND (reference sequence). The CDR3 covers 14 residues. General study points: Estimates derived from TCR breadth and depth analyses may have underestimated total T cell responses.

Profiling relied on immunoSEQ multiplex PCR, and the TCRdb table lists in-frame clones only, not all of them. The repertoire holds a few hundred thousand clones, with about 80% as singletons. This clone was seen only a few times. Its cognate antigen is unknown. Noted treatment: approximately 18 received Ad26.COV2.S at low or high dose, single or two shots; about 5 received placebo; per-sample allocation not given. Samples were taken on day 63 after the first vaccine or placebo injection. Built on an Ad26 vector, the vaccine expressed Wuhan-strain SARS-CoV-2 spike. This specimen consisted of peripheral blood, obtained in a trial of Ad26.COV2.S vaccine versus placebo. The TCR originated in a person aged 18-60 years who received the Ad26.COV2.S COVID-19 vaccine or a placebo. The chain has TRBV19 and TRBJ2-7; TRBD1 matches 8 bases. As DNA, the CDR3 is TGTGCCAGTACCAATCTCCGGGACAGGAGCGAGCAGTACTTC. Protein: CASTNLRDRSEQYF.